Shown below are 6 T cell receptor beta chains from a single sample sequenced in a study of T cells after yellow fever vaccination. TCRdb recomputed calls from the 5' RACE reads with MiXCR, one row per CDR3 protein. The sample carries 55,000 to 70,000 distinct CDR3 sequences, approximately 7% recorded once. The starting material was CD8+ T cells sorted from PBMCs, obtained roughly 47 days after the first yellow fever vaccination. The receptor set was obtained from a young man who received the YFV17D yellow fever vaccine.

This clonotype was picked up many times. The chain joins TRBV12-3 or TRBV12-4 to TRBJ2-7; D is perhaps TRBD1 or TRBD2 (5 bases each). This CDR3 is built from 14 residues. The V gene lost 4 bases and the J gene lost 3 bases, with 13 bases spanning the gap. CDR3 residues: CASSSGTGFYEQYF. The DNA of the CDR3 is TGTGCCAGCAGTTCAGGGACCGGGTTCTACGAGCAGTACTTC.

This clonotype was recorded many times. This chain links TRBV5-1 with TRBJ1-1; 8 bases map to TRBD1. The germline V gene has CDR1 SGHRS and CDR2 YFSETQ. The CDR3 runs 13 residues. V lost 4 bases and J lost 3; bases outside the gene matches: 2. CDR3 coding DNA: TGCGCCAGCAGCCGGACAGGGTACACTGAAGCTTTCTTT. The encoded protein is CASSRTGYTEAFF.

The CDR3 DNA sequence: TGTGCCAGCAGTTCCCCCGGGACAGGTTCCTACGAGCAGTACGTC. Its translation is CASSSPGTGSYEQYV. This chain joins TRBV28 and TRBJ2-7; 8 positions match TRBD1. This CDR3 comprises 15 residues. Germline CDR1 and CDR2: MDHEN and SYDVKM. The V gene end was trimmed by 4 bases and the J gene end by 1 base; junction bases not matched to a gene: 6.

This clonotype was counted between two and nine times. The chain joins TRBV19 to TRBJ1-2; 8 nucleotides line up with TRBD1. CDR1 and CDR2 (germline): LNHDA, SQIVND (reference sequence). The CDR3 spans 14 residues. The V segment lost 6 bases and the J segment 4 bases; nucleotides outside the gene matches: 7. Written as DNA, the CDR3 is TGTGCCAGTAGCCCCTTCGGGACAGGCTATGGCTACACCTTC. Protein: CASSPFGTGYGYTF.

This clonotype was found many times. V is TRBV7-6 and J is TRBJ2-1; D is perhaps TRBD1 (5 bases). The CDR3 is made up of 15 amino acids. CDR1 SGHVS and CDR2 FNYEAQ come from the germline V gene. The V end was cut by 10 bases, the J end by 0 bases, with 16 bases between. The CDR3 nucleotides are TGTGCCACCGCCATGCAGGGTCCCTCCTACAATGAGCAGTTCTTC. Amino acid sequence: CATAMQGPSYNEQFF.

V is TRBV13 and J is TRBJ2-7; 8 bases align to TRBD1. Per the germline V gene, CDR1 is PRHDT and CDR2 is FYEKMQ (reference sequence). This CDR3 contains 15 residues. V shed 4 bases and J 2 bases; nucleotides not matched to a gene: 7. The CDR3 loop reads CASSSTDRVPYEQYF. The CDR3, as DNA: TGTGCCAGCAGCTCTACGGACAGGGTCCCCTACGAGCAGTACTTC.